The following is a TCR delta chain sequence with its context. This could be a read error, since a much larger clone is one nucleotide away. Other DNA sequences in the sample encode the same CDR3. TCRdb processed the RT-PCR reads again with the CATT caller. The table records 8,500 to 13,000 delta-chain clones, 1.3% of them present only once. Germline assignment: CDR1 GEAIGNYY and CDR2 EKD. Trimming stripped 0 bases from V and 0 bases from J, with 10 bases between. The length of the CDR3 is 15 residues. The data were obtained in a study of gamma-delta T cells after stem cell transplantation. The sequencing sample was made of gamma-delta T cells. This chain links TRDV2 with TRDJ1; D perhaps matches TRDD3 (5 bases). The TCR sequence derives from a human donor. It is not recorded whose cells these are; they may come from a transplant donor. For the CDR3, the DNA is TGTGCCTGTGACACCTTACCGGGGGACACCGATAAACTCATCTTT. This encodes CACDTLPGDTDKLIF.